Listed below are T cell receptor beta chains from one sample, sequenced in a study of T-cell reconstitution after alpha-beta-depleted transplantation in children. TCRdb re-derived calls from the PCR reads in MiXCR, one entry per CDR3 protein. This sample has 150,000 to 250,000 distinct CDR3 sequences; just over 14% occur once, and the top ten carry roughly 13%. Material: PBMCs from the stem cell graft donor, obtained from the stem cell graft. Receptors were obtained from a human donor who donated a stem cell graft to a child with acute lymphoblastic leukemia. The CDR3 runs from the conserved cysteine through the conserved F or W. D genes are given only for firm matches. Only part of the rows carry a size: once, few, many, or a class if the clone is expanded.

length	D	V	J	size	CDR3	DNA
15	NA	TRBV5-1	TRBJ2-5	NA	CASSLTSLIVETQYF	TGCGCCAGCAGCTTGACTAGCCTGATCGTAGAGACCCAGTACTTC
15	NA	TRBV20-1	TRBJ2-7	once	CSARDPPSPTYEQYF	TGCAGTGCTAGAGATCCCCCTTCTCCCACCTACGAGCAGTACTTC
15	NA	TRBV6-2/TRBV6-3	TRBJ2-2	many	CASRGGGKVTGELFF	TGTGCCAGCAGGGGAGGTGGGAAGGTGACCGGGGAGCTGTTTTTT
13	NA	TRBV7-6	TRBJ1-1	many	CASSLAGVTEAFF	TGTGCCAGCAGCTTAGCAGGGGTTACTGAAGCTTTCTTT
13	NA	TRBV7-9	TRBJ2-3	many	CASSLFLEDTQYF	TGTGCCAGCAGCTTATTTCTGGAAGATACGCAGTATTTT
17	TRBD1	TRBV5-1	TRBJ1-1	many	CASSLAAETGAPTEAFF	TGCGCCAGCAGCTTGGCGGCCGAAACAGGGGCCCCCACTGAAGCTTTCTTT
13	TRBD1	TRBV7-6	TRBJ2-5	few	CASSLEGAGAQYF	TGTGCCAGCAGCTTAGAGGGGGCAGGGGCCCAGTACTTC
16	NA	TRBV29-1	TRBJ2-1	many	CSAPLEDERAYNEQFF	TGCAGCGCCCCCTTGGAGGACGAGCGGGCCTACAATGAGCAGTTCTTC
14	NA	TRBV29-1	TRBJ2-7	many	CSVEGQGEAYEQYF	TGCAGCGTTGAAGGGCAGGGGGAGGCCTACGAGCAGTACTTC
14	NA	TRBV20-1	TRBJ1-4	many	CSAQQGAYGEKLFF	TGCAGTGCTCAGCAAGGGGCCTATGGTGAAAAACTGTTTTTT
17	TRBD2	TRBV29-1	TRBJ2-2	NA	CSVTSGSAGTDTGELFF	TGCAGCGTTACTAGCGGGAGCGCGGGTACGGACACCGGGGAGCTGTTTTTT
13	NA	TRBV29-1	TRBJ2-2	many	CSVVSLPTGELFF	TGCAGCGTCGTGTCCCTTCCTACCGGGGAGCTGTTTTTT
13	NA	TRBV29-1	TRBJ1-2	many	CSVAGTEVSGYTF	TGCAGCGTTGCCGGGACCGAAGTCTCTGGCTACACCTTC
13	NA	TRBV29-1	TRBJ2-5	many	CSAERGTQETQYF	TGCAGCGCCGAACGGGGGACCCAAGAGACCCAGTACTTC
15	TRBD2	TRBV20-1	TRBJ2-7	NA	CSASNPSGGSYEQYF	TGCAGTGCTAGTAACCCTAGCGGAGGCTCCTACGAGCAGTACTTC
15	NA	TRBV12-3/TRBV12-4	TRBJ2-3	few	CASSLTPPGTDTQYF	TGTGCCAGCAGTTTAACCCCCCCCGGCACAGATACGCAGTATTTT
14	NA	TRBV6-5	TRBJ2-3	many	CASSFGGSTDTQYF	TGTGCCAGCAGTTTTGGTGGCAGCACAGATACGCAGTATTTT
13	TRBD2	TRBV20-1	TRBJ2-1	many	CSASGEGPNEQFF	TGCAGTGCCTCTGGGGAGGGCCCCAATGAGCAGTTCTTC
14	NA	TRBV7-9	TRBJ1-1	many	CASSSTGANPEAFF	TGTGCCAGCAGCTCGACGGGGGCCAACCCTGAAGCTTTCTTT
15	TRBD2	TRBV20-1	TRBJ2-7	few	CSARISGRPVYEQYF	TGCAGTGCTAGAATTAGCGGGAGGCCGGTATACGAGCAGTACTTC
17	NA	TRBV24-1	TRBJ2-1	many	CATSDFKAVSSYNEQFF	TGTGCCACCAGTGATTTTAAGGCGGTCTCATCCTACAATGAGCAGTTCTTC
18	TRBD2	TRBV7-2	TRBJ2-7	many	CASSLTSGTSGGYYEQYF	TGTGCCAGCAGCTTAACATCCGGGACTAGCGGGGGGTACTACGAGCAGTACTTC
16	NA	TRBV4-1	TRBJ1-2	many	CASSQGGQPHSYGYTF	TGCGCCAGCAGCCAAGGCGGACAGCCACACAGCTATGGCTACACCTTC
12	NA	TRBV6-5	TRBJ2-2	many	CASSYGTGELFF	TGTGCCAGCAGTTACGGGACCGGGGAGCTGTTTTTT
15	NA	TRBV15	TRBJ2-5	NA	CATSGRLDISETQYF	TGTGCCACCAGCGGGCGGTTAGACATCTCGGAGACCCAGTACTTC
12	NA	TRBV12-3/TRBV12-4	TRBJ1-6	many	CASRRQNSPLHF	TGTGCCAGCCGACGACAGAATTCACCCCTCCACTTT
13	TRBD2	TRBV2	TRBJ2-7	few	CAGRTSGGLEQYF	TGTGCCGGAAGGACTAGCGGGGGATTAGAGCAGTACTTC
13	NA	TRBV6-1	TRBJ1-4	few	CASSEVGGEKLFF	TGTGCCAGCAGTGAAGTCGGTGGGGAAAAACTGTTTTTT
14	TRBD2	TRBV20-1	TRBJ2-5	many	CSATSGLAASTQYF	TGCAGTGCTACCTCGGGACTAGCGGCCTCCACCCAGTACTTC
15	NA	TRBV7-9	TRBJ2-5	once	CASSLQTGPEETQYF	TGTGCCAGCAGCTTACAGACAGGCCCAGAGGAGACCCAGTACTTC
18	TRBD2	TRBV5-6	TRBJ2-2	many	CASSLLTSGSRVTGELFF	TGTGCCAGCAGCCTCTTGACTAGCGGGAGTCGGGTCACCGGGGAGCTGTTTTTT
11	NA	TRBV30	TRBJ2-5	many	CAWRTGGDQYF	TGTGCCTGGAGGACAGGAGGTGACCAGTACTTC
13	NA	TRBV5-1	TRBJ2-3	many	CASSPARTDTQYF	TGCGCCAGCAGCCCTGCCCGCACAGATACGCAGTATTTT
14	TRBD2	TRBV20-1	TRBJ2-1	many	CSATLAGDYNEQFF	TGCAGTGCTACACTAGCGGGGGACTACAATGAGCAGTTCTTC
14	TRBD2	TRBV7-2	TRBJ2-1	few	CASSLPGGSNEQFF	TGTGCCAGCAGCTTACCGGGAGGCAGCAATGAGCAGTTCTTC
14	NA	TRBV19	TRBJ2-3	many	CASSKDSSTDTQYF	TGTGCCAGTAGTAAGGACAGCAGCACAGATACGCAGTATTTT
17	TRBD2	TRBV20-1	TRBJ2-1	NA	CSAAGILAGITYNEQFF	TGCAGTGCTGCAGGGATTTTAGCGGGAATCACCTACAATGAGCAGTTCTTC
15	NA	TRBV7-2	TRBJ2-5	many	CASSSTGQSGETQYF	TGTGCCAGCAGCTCGACAGGCCAATCGGGGGAGACCCAGTACTTC
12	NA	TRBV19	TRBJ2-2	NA	CASRASHGELFF	TGTGCCAGTAGAGCGAGCCACGGGGAGCTGTTTTTT